This TCR beta chain was identified in a study of blood T cells in healthy people across ages (dated by TCRdb to the mid-2010s). Notes on the research overall: In model experiments, roughly one uniquely barcoded TCR beta cDNA molecule per two T cells was captured by template switching. Four age groups were formed from the donors: young (average 16 years), middle-aged (around 39), aged (about 62) and long-lived (about 80). Using the same blood draw, the study looked at two additional independent replicas of 1 million unique cDNA reads for two donors, one aged 18 to 30 and the other aged 80 or older. The study measured age-related changes in TCR beta repertoire diversity using deep sequencing normalized with unique cDNA molecular identifiers. What the study reported, not specific to this receptor: Observed TCR beta diversity correlated strongly with the percentage of naive T cells measured by flow cytometry. Bulk unsorted PBMC profiling prevented conclusive comparison of naive and antigen-experienced compartments. Compared with the aged group, the long-lived group had more naive CD4+ T cells, fewer expanded clones and increased TCR diversity, suggesting age selection. As age increased, observed TCR beta diversity per million T cells dropped in a roughly linear way, and a significant reduction was already evident by age roughly 36. Because the CMV infection status of the donors was unknown, age-related changes in expanded clonotypes may potentially have been confounded. Estimates of total diversity from one million sequenced T cells were regarded as lower bounds and underestimates.

The CDR1 and CDR2 encoded by the germline V gene are SGHTA and FQGNSA. Inclusive of the bounding cysteine and phenylalanine, the CDR3 is 14 residues long. The kept DNA is CDR3 alone, 42 bases in frame from the first base. V and J lose 3 bases and 7 bases, and a span of 13 bases separates them. As to this clonotype: Its antigen is currently not known. No per-base quality is available; no much larger clone lies one base away.

The donors were roughly 38 Caucasian individuals from Russia, aged about 6 to 100 years, who were systemically healthy. About 9.1 milliliters of peripheral blood were collected from each donor into EDTA-treated Vacutainer tubes. PBMCs were isolated by Ficoll-Paque density-gradient centrifugation, with at least 6 million obtained per sample. Trizol reagent was used to extract total RNA from the PBMCs, yielding at least 5 micrograms per sample. For every donor, flow cytometry on a PBMC aliquot measured the percentage of naive CD45RAhigh/CD27high T cells. The library relied on 5' RACE. The listed sequencing device is Illumina HiSeq 2500. A second PCR of about 6 to 12 cycles was run with a J-beta primer mix and a sample-barcoded 5' primer. A unique molecular identifier was introduced onto each TCR beta cDNA molecule by a template-switch 5' adaptor carrying 12 random nucleotides. Each sample yielded at least 2.5 million CDR3-containing paired-end reads. All of the RNA was converted into first-strand cDNA using the Mint cDNA synthesis kit, with a TRBC-specific oligonucleotide serving as the primer. Following uracil-DNA glycosylase treatment, a first 18-cycle PCR with universal primers M1SS and BC2_uni_R was performed on all cDNA. Regarding the original processing steps: For normalization, 1 million high-quality reads were randomly selected from each sample, with every read carrying a distinct molecular identifier. Instead of being binned into consensus sequences, reads that shared molecular identifiers were thrown out. MiTCR, set to a Q25 quality threshold and the strictest error-elimination algorithm, was used for CDR3 identification, clonotype clustering and error correction. Lower-bound total TCR beta diversity was estimated with a nonparametric unseen species model using Euler transformation. Through fastp at Q25 and MiXCR, TCRdb rebuilt clones from the public reads, retaining in-frame beta chains. CDR3 protein duplicates are merged, each entry listing the most common genes and DNA. TCRdb assigned the V and J calls; the authors' analysis was not used. Counted in this sample were around 800,000 distinct CDR3 sequences; more than 25% of them appeared once. The ten largest account for around 2.9% of the sample.

The same data also contributed to another study, on T cells of mothers and their children. Looking at the second paper: Donors were nine systemically healthy Caucasian individuals: three mothers and their six children. cDNA synthesis used all of the extracted RNA, with roughly 1.5 ug of RNA in each 15 ul reaction. Sample barcodes and 2-4 random nucleotides were added via the M1S primer in the second PCR. Over 9.5 million TCR beta CDR3 reads were obtained for each mother, and some 3 million reads were obtained for each child. TCR recombination output is similarly shaped by thymic selection in related and unrelated pairs, with a minor effect exerted by inherited differences. Normalized repertoire overlap was always slightly but never significantly higher in related than unrelated mother-child pairs. No persistent microchimeric T cell clones were found, with a detection sensitivity of approximately 100 clones per million clonotypes. Deep NGS was used in the study to compare the TCR beta repertoires of mothers and children and to look for features that separate related mother-child pairs from unrelated individuals. The mean age was roughly 44 +/- 4 years for the mothers and approximately 11 +/- 4 years for the children. After adapter ligation with NEBNext reagents, the libraries were sequenced on Illumina HiSeq 2000 with 100+100 nt paired-end reads. Mother and child libraries were prepared a month apart and sequenced in separate runs to prevent cross-contamination. Each donor had between roughly 450,000 and 2,300,000 distinct TCR beta clonotypes identified. Naive TCR beta clonotypes were estimated from low-frequency clonotypes matched to each donor's FACS-determined naive share, without sorting.

The sequenced sample consisted of blood. Rearrangement joined TRBV7-2 to TRBJ2-4; the D gene could be either TRBD1 or TRBD2, each agreeing at 5 bases. This receptor was identified in a boy younger than 18 in good health. The DNA is TGTGCCAGCAGCTTTAGTTTAGGGGAGAACATTCAGTACTTC. It is translated as CASSFSLGENIQYF.